The rows below give T cell receptor beta chains drawn from one sample of a study of cytomegalovirus exposure and HLA in healthy donors. Sequenced by immunoSEQ multiplex PCR; TCRdb stores in-frame clones only, minus some. The sample consists of 95,000 to 150,000 clones, about 81% of them appearing once. Sequencing used PBMCs. The receptors derive from a man aged 35 to 55 in good health and CMV-seronegative. Each CDR3 is given with its conserved first and last residue. A D gene is named only where the DNA matches it firmly. The listing skips clone size in some rows; elsewhere it reads once, few, many or a size class.

CDR3: CASSSSRTPPYNEQFF
DNA: TGTGCCAGCAGTTCCTCCAGGACTCCACCCTACAATGAGCAGTTCTTC
D: .
size: few
V: TRBV6-5
J: TRBJ2-1

CDR3: CASSQRQGGSNSQYF
DNA: TGTGCCAGCAGCCAAAGACAGGGGGGTTCAAACAGTCAGTACTTC
D: TRBD1
size: .
V: TRBV14
J: TRBJ2-4

CDR3: CATSRDFIDYGYTF
DNA: TGTGCCACCAGCAGAGATTTTATCGACTATGGCTACACCTTC
D: .
size: .
V: TRBV15
J: TRBJ1-2

CDR3: CAVLRGDAHINEQFF
DNA: TGTGCCGTACTCCGGGGGGACGCTCACATCAATGAGCAGTTCTTC
D: TRBD2
size: .
V: TRBV2
J: TRBJ2-1

CDR3: CASSEHPGSTEAFF
DNA: TGCGCCAGCAGTGAGCATCCGGGGAGCACTGAAGCTTTCTTT
D: .
size: .
V: TRBV10-1
J: TRBJ1-1

CDR3: CATSRDLGAGTEAFF
DNA: TGTGCCACCAGCAGAGATCTGGGGGCAGGCACTGAAGCTTTCTTT
D: .
size: few
V: TRBV15
J: TRBJ1-1

CDR3: CASSLLAGVGTGELFF
DNA: TGTGCCAGTTCCCTCCTAGCGGGAGTTGGTACCGGGGAGCTGTTTTTT
D: TRBD2
size: .
V: TRBV19
J: TRBJ2-2

CDR3: CASSGYRGSTEAFF
DNA: TGTGCCAGCAGCGGATACAGGGGGTCAACTGAAGCTTTCTTT
D: TRBD1
size: .
V: TRBV7-9
J: TRBJ1-1

CDR3: CAISEGQGGTDTQYF
DNA: TGTGCCATCAGTGAGGGACAGGGGGGAACAGATACGCAGTATTTT
D: TRBD1
size: .
V: TRBV10-3
J: TRBJ2-3

CDR3: CASSVASSGAGELFF
DNA: TGTGCCAGCAGCGTAGCATCATCAGGGGCCGGGGAGCTGTTTTTT
D: .
size: .
V: TRBV9
J: TRBJ2-2

CDR3: CASSWGVREKLFF
DNA: TGTGCCAGCAGCTGGGGGGTCAGGGAAAAACTGTTTTTT
D: .
size: .
V: TRBV11-2
J: TRBJ1-4

CDR3: CASSQGLGRREEEKTGELFF
DNA: TGTGCCAGCAGCCAAGGGTTGGGACGGCGGGAGGAGGAAAAAACCGGGGAGCTGTTTTTT
D: TRBD2
size: .
V: TRBV4-2
J: TRBJ2-2

CDR3: CASREQGLHTEAFF
DNA: TGTGCCAGTAGGGAACAGGGGCTACACACTGAAGCTTTCTTT
D: TRBD1
size: .
V: TRBV19
J: TRBJ1-1